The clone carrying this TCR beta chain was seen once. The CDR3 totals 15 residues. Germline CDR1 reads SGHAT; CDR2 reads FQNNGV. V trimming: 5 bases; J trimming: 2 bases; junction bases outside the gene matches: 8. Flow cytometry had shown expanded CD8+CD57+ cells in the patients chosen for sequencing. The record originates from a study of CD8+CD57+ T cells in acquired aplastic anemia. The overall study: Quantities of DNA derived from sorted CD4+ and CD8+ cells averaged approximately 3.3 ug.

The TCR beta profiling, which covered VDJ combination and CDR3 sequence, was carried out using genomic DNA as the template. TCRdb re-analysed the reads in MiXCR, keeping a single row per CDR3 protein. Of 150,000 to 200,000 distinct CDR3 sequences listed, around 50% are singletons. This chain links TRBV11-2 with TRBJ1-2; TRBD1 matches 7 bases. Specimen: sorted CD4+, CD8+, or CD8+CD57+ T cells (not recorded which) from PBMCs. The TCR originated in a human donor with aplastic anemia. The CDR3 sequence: CASSPLVDRNYGYTF. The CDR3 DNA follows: TGTGCCAGCAGCCCCCTTGTGGACAGGAACTATGGCTACACCTTC.